Listed below are T cell receptor beta chains from one sample, sequenced in a study of cytomegalovirus exposure and HLA in healthy donors. Profiled with immunoSEQ multiplex PCR; TCRdb holds only in-frame clones, not every one. The sample includes more than 85,000 clones, 80% of them seen just once. The sequenced sample was PBMCs. These TCRs come from a woman aged 55-70 years in good health and CMV-seropositive. Each CDR3 is given with its conserved first and last residue. The D gene is left open where the match is weak. Not every row has a clone size; where given, it reads once, few, many or a size class.

J	V	size	D	DNA	CDR3
TRBJ2-7	TRBV7-9	.	.	TGTGCCAGCAGCTTAGTAGGACTAATCTACGAGCAGTACTTC	CASSLVGLIYEQYF
TRBJ1-6	TRBV30	.	.	TGTGCCTGGGTTAAGGGACATGCTAATTCACCCCTCCACTTT	CAWVKGHANSPLHF
TRBJ2-6	TRBV7-9	few	.	TGTGCCAGCAGCTGGGAGGCGGCAACCGGGGCCAACGTCCTGACTTTC	CASSWEAATGANVLTF
TRBJ1-1	TRBV10-2	.	.	TGCGCCAGCAGTGCCAAACAGGGCCACACTGAAGCTTTCTTT	CASSAKQGHTEAFF
TRBJ2-7	TRBV10-3	once	.	TGTGCCATCAGAGGGGCGGGAAACTACGAGCAGTACTTC	CAIRGAGNYEQYF
TRBJ2-5	TRBV2	.	TRBD2	TGTGCCAGCAGTGAGGGACTAGCATCGGAGACCCAGTACTTC	CASSEGLASETQYF
TRBJ1-5	TRBV28	.	TRBD1	TGTGCCGGTCGACAGGGTAGTCAGCCCCAGCATTTT	CAGRQGSQPQHF
TRBJ1-5	TRBV28	.	.	TGTGCCAGCAGTTCATTTTTGTGGGGCAACCAGCCCCAGCATTTT	CASSSFLWGNQPQHF
TRBJ1-2	TRBV5-1	.	.	TGCGCCAGCAGCCTCACCTCCGGGACTGAAACCTATGGCTACACCTTC	CASSLTSGTETYGYTF
TRBJ2-3	TRBV7-2	.	TRBD2	TGTGCCAGCAGCCATGGGATAGCGGGAGCGACCACAGATACGCAGTATTTT	CASSHGIAGATTDTQYF
TRBJ2-7	TRBV2	.	.	TGTGCCAGCAGTGAGAGCATAGTAACTAGCAGGACCTACGAGCAGTACTTC	CASSESIVTSRTYEQYF
TRBJ1-3	TRBV7-9	few	TRBD1	TGTGCCAGCAGCTTAATCGCCAGGGGGTCCGGAAACACCATATATTTT	CASSLIARGSGNTIYF
TRBJ2-5	TRBV9	.	.	TGTGCCAGCGGTGGGGGCGGGAGTTCGTCGGAGACCCAGTACTTC	CASGGGGSSSETQYF
TRBJ2-2	TRBV18	.	TRBD2	TGTGCCAGCTCACCAATTAGCGGGAGCGACACCGGGGAGCTGTTTTTT	CASSPISGSDTGELFF
TRBJ2-2	TRBV5-1	.	.	TGCGCCAGCAGCCAGAGATCGGCGACAGGGAACACCGGGGAGCTGTTTTTT	CASSQRSATGNTGELFF
TRBJ2-1	TRBV6-5	few	TRBD2	TGTGCCAGCAGTGGTCGGCTAGCGGGAAAGCAGTTCTTC	CASSGRLAGKQFF
TRBJ2-1	TRBV9	once	TRBD2	TGTGCCAGCAGCGATAGCGGGAGCTCCTACAATGAGCAGTTCTTC	CASSDSGSSYNEQFF
TRBJ2-1	TRBV19	.	.	TGTGCCAGTAGTATTGTAGGAGCGAATGAGCAGTTCTTC	CASSIVGANEQFF
TRBJ1-5	TRBV7-9	.	.	TGTGCCAGCAGCCAGGGGACCGAGAATCAGCCCCAGCATTTT	CASSQGTENQPQHF
TRBJ2-7	TRBV11-1	.	TRBD2	TGTGCCAGCAGCTTTCCGGGACTAGCTGGAATAGAGCAGTACTTC	CASSFPGLAGIEQYF
TRBJ2-7	TRBV7-2	few	.	TGTGCCAGCAGCCAGGGGACCGAGCAGTACTTC	CASSQGTEQYF
TRBJ2-7	TRBV14	few	TRBD1	TGTGCCAGCAGCTTGACAGGGTTGGGGGAGCAGTACTTC	CASSLTGLGEQYF
TRBJ2-3	TRBV6-5	.	.	TGTGCCAGCAGTTACTCATCCGGGACAGATACGCAGTATTTT	CASSYSSGTDTQYF
TRBJ1-2	TRBV7-3	.	TRBD1	TGTGCCAGCAGCAGCGGACAGGGTGATGGCTACACCTTC	CASSSGQGDGYTF
TRBJ2-1	TRBV2	.	TRBD2	TGTGCCAGCAGTGAGTTTTTCGGGGGGACCGGGGATGAGCAGTTCTTC	CASSEFFGGTGDEQFF
TRBJ2-5	TRBV7-2	.	.	TGTGCCAGCAGCGGGGTCTTGGGGCTAGAAGAGACCCAGTACTTC	CASSGVLGLEETQYF
TRBJ1-5	TRBV2	.	.	TGTGCCAGCAGGGCGGACACTACCAATCAGCCCCAGCATTTT	CASRADTTNQPQHF
TRBJ2-3	TRBV9	.	.	TGTGCCAGCAGCACAGGGACTACCAGAGGAGATACGCAGTATTTT	CASSTGTTRGDTQYF
TRBJ1-2	TRBV5-1	.	.	TGCGCCAGCAGCTTTTGGATAGCGGGTCAGTCCTATGGCTACACCTTC	CASSFWIAGQSYGYTF